The clone carrying this TCR beta chain was recorded a few times. Its matching antigen is unknown. The source of the sample is a study of T cell repertoires in ileal Crohn's disease. The protocol was immunoSEQ multiplex PCR, while the TCRdb copy is restricted to in-frame clones and leaves out a portion. The sample lists 8,000 to 8,500 clones, around four fifths seen once, with 8.4% in the top ten. The study, taken as a whole, reports: Sorted CD8 T cells held more high-frequency clones than CD4.

Trimming removed 7 bases from V and 8 bases from J, with 20 bases in between. The V gene's germline CDR1 is SNHLY and CDR2 FYNNEI. CDR3 length: 14 residues. This receptor was identified in an adult with Crohn's disease. The rearrangement joins TRBV2 to TRBJ1-2; D might be TRBD1 (6 bases). Sequenced: ileal tissue. The CDR3 protein is CASNTIGTSMGYTF. As DNA, the CDR3 is TGTGCCAGCAATACTATTGGGACATCAATGGGCTACACCTTC. Looking up the rest from reference TRBV2 and TRBJ1-2 gives the full variable domain: EPEVTQTPSHQVTQMGQEVILRCVPISNHLYFYWYRQILGQKVEFLVSFYNNEISEKSEIFDDQFSVERPDGSNFTLKIRSTKLEDSAMYFCASNTIGTSMGYTFGSGTRLTVV.